The source of this T cell receptor (beta chain) is a study of T cell responses to AZD1222 COVID-19 vaccine (dated by TCRdb to 2020 to 2022). For the study in its entirety: AZD1222 recipients given second doses at about 4 weeks or at about 12 weeks were pooled, since spike-specific TCR depth and breadth were not found to differ between the two schedules. TCR sequencing covered roughly 230 trial participants: 200 to 220 given two doses of AZD1222 and approximately 25 given two doses of MenACWY control vaccine. Trial participants were enrolled into age subgroups of 18-55, 56-69 and 70-plus years, which contained about 150, 28 and 57 TCR-sequenced participants, respectively. On the study overall, not on this receptor specifically: Reportedly, close to half of the unique spike-specific TCRs recognized epitopes lying outside the regions that are mutated in the B.1.351 and B.1.1.7 variants. Because no day 14 peak-response samples were available, the repertoires could be characterized only after the peak T cell response. The 56-69-year group was small, and its depth increase did not reach significance, likely because of low power. Conclusions about previously exposed vaccinees were limited because only a handful of AZD1222 recipients were SARS-CoV-2 seropositive at baseline. Participants were mostly white British, with more females than males. The authors suggested clonal diversity may have been underestimated. The vaccine-associated CD4 TCRs covered the entire spike protein, and the dominant responses fell in regions 160-218 and 743-854. Spike-specific TCR breadth and depth rose significantly after two AZD1222 doses compared with day 0 and with MenACWY recipients.

The time point label on this specimen signifies: baseline before first vaccination. Samples from vaccinated people were obtained from the UK trials COV001 and COV002, which included a single-blind randomized controlled phase 2/3 trial of AZD1222 (ChAdOx1 nCoV-19) in healthy adults. Trial participant PBMC samples were collected at day 0 and day 28 after the second dose for TCRbeta chain sequencing. With respect to this clone: Its antigen is not yet known. No much larger clone exists at a distance of one base, and base qualities are not known.

The CDR3 regions of human TCRbeta chains were analyzed by immunosequencing. The original pipeline was this. Repertoire TCRs were matched against a reference library of SARS-CoV-2-specific TCRs generated with the MIRA antigen-specificity platform. Breadth meant the fraction of unique TCRs that were SARS-CoV-2-associated, whereas depth meant the fraction of total T cells that were SARS-CoV-2-associated. Each spike-specific TCR was assigned to its reactive spike region and to a CD4 or CD8 class using the MIRA data. Log10-transformed breadth and depth values were compared by one-way ANOVA with Sidak's multiple comparisons tests. TCRdb re-hosts the immuneACCESS table, in-frame sequences only. Its copies lack some clones; in the studies checked, an unresolved V gene accounts for under half of them, and the cause for the rest is not known. Clone size and the V and J calls come from that table; the DNA yielded D and trimming. In this sample the table shows about 130,000 clones, less than 95% of which occur a single time. 6.9% of the sample belongs to the ten largest clones.

V lost 1 base and J lost 8 bases; the stretch between them is 17 bases long. From the cysteine through the phenylalanine, the CDR3 covers 16 amino acids. The read is trimmed to its CDR3 DNA, 48 bases read in frame from base 1. According to the germline V gene, CDR1 reads MGHRA and CDR2 reads YSYEKL. The chain uses TRBV4-1 and TRBJ1-4; the best D guess is TRBD1, with 6 bases matching. This clonotype was sampled from an adult in good health. Specimen: peripheral blood, collected on day 0 of AZD1222 vaccination. The nucleotide sequence is given as TGCGCCAGCAGCCAAGTATTGTCGGACAGCCGAGAAAAACTGTTTTTT. Its amino acids are CASSQVLSDSREKLFF.